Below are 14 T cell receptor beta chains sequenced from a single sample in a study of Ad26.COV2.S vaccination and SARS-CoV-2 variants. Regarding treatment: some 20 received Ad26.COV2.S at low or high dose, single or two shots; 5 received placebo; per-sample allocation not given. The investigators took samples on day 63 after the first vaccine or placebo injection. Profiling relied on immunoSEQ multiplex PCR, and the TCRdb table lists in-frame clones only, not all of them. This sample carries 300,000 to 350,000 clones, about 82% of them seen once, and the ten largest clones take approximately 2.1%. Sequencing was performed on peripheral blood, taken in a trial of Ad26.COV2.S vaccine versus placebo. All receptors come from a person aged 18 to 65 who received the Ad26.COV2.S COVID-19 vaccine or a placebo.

Here the CDR3 DNA reads TGTGCTCCCCCCCGTGCCTACGAGCAGTACTTC. Encoded protein: CAPPRAYEQYF. The V call is TRBV12-5, the J call TRBJ2-7; no reliable D call. Germline V lookup: CDR1 LGHNT, CDR2 FRNRAP. The V and J ends lost 11 bases and 2 bases respectively, with 10 bases between them. CDR3 size: 11 residues.

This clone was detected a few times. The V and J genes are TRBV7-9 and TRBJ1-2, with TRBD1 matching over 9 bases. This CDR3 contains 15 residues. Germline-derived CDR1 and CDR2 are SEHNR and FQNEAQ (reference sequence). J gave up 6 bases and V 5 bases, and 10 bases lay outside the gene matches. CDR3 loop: CASSPPGGTGNGYTF. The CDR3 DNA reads TGTGCCAGCAGCCCCCCAGGGGGGACAGGGAATGGCTACACCTTC.

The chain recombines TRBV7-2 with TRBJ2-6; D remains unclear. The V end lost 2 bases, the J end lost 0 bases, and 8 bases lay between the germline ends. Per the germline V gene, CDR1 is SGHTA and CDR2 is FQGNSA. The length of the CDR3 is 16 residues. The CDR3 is CASSLPRDSGANVLTF. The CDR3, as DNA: TGTGCCAGCAGCTTACCCAGAGACTCTGGGGCCAACGTCCTGACTTTC.

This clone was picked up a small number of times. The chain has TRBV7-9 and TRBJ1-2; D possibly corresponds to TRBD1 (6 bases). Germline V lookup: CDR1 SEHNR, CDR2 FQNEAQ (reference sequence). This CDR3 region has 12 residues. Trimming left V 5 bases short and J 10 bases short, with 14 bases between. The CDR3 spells CASSLPGTPYTF. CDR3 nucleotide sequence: TGTGCCAGCAGCCTGCCGGGGACACCCTACACCTTC.

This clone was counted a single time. DNA of the CDR3: TGTGCCAGTAGTATCCGGACAGGGATCTACGAGCAGTACTTC. Translated, it gives CASSIRTGIYEQYF. This chain joins TRBV19 and TRBJ2-7; 8 bases agree with TRBD1. CDR3 length equals 14 residues. Germline values: CDR1 LNHDA, CDR2 SQIVND (reference sequence). The trim removed 3 bases at V and 3 bases at J, leaving 4 bases unmatched.

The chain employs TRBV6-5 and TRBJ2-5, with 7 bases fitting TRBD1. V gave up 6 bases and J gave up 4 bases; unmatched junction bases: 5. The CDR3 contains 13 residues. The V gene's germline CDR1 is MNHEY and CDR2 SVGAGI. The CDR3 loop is CASRETGTETQYF. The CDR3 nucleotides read TGTGCCAGCAGAGAGACAGGGACAGAGACCCAGTACTTC.

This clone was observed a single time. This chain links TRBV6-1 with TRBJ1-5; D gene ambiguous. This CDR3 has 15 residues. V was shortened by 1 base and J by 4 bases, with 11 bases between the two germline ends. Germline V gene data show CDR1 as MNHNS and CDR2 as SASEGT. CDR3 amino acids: CASSEVGGPNQPQHF. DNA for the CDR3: TGTGCCAGCAGTGAAGTGGGTGGTCCGAATCAGCCCCAGCATTTT.

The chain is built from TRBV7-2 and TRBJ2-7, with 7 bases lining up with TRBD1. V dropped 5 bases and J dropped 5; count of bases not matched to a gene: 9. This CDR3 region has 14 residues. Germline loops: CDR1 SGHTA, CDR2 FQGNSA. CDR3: CASSLNRGTHEQYF. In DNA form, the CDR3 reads TGTGCCAGCAGCCTCAACAGGGGCACCCACGAGCAGTACTTC. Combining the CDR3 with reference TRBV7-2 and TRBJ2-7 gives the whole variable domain GAGVSQSPSNKVTEKGKDVELRCDPISGHTALYWYRQSLGQGLEFLIYFQGNSAPDKSGLPSDRFSAERTGGSVSTLTIQRTQQEDSAVYLCASSLNRGTHEQYFGPGTRLTVT.

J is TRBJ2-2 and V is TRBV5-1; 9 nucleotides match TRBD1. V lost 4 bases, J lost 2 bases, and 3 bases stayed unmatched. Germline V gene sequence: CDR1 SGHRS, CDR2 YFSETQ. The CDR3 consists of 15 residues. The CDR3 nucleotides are TGCGCCAGCAGCAAACAGGGGGCAAACACCGGGGAGCTGTTTTTT. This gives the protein CASSKQGANTGELFF.

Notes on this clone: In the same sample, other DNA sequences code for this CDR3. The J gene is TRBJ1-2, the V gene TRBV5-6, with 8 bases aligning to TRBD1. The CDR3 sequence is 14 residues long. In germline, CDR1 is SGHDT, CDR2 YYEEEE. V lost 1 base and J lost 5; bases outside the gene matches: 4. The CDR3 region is CASSLYRGGYGYTF. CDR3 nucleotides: TGTGCCAGCAGCTTGTACAGGGGGGGTTATGGCTACACCTTC.

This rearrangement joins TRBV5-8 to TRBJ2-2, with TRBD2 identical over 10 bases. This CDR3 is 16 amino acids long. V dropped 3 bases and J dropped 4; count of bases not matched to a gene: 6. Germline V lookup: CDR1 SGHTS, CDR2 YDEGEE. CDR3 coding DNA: TGTGCCAGCAGCTCGGGTAGCGGGGGGCCCACCGGGGAGCTGTTTTTT. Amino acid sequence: CASSSGSGGPTGELFF.

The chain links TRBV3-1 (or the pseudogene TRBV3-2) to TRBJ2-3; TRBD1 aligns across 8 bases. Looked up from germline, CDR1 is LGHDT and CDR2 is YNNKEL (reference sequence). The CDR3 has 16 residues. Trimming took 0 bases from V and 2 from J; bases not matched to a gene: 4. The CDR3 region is CASSQDLDRDTDTQYF. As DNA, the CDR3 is TGTGCCAGCAGCCAAGATCTGGACAGGGACACAGATACGCAGTATTTT.

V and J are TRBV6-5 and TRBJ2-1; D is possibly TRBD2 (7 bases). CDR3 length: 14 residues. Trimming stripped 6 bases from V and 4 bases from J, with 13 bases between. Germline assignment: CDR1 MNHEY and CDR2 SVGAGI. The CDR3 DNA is TGTGCCAGCAGAAGGGGGGGGGCTTACAATGAGCAGTTCTTC. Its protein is CASRRGGAYNEQFF.

The CDR3, as DNA: TGTGCCACCAGCAGAGATCCGGGGACAACGAATGAGCAGTTCTTC. Protein product: CATSRDPGTTNEQFF. The chain carries TRBV15 and TRBJ2-1, with D perhaps TRBD1 (6 bases). This CDR3 has 15 residues. The germline V and J ends were trimmed by 0 bases and 7 bases, with 13 bases remaining between them. Germline loops: CDR1 LNHNV, CDR2 YYDKDF (reference sequence).